This T cell receptor beta chain was sequenced in a study of blood T cell repertoires in COVID-19. Study as a whole: The samples span acute and convalescent COVID-19 from the United States, Italy and Spain. PBMCs, B-cell-depleted T cells, or T cells provided the cDNA or gDNA that made up the material.

Germline lookup yields CDR1 MNHEY and CDR2 SMNVEV (reference sequence). This CDR3 comprises 20 residues. The germline V and J ends were trimmed by 3 bases and 5 bases, with 31 bases remaining between them. Under the authors' procedure: Reference gene primer amplification gave estimated nucleated cell counts. Here immunoSEQ multiplex PCR was the method, and the copy in TCRdb shows in-frame clones only, minus some. The V and J calls and clone size come from that table; D and trimming were worked out from the DNA. The sample consists of 110,000 to 150,000 clones, 65% to 85% of them appearing once. V usage is TRBV27 and J usage is TRBJ1-2; D possibly corresponds to TRBD1 (6 bases). The sequence was obtained from a woman aged 55-75 years with acute or convalescent COVID-19. Sequenced input: peripheral blood. This chain's CDR3 is CASSFLVEVGTRPLLYGYTF. CDR3 nucleotides: TGTGCCAGCAGTTTTTTAGTAGAGGTGGGGACAAGGCCGTTATTATATGGCTACACCTTC.